This note documents a single T cell receptor (beta chain) sequence. Its antigen remains unknown. The germline V gene has CDR1 MNHEY and CDR2 SVGAGI. There are 15 residues in the CDR3. V lost 0 bases to trimming and J lost 5 bases; unmatched junction nucleotides: 6. These data come from a study of chemoradiotherapy in HPV16-positive cancers. General study results and limits: HPV-specific T cells were functionally defined from only two HPV16-positive patients. Non-HPV-specific T cells did not expand in tumors during treatment, whereas candidate HPV-specific clones and E7-related motifs did.

Profiling relied on immunoSEQ multiplex PCR, and the TCRdb table lists in-frame clones only, not all of them. The profile shows 30,000 to 40,000 clones, around 92% of them singletons. The V gene is TRBV6-5, the J gene TRBJ1-1; 7 bases match TRBD1. Sample: blood, taken from a patient who underwent chemoradiotherapy. The sequence was obtained from a human donor with HPV-associated anogenital cancer. The CDR3, as DNA: TGTGCCAGCAGTTACTCCGACAGGGTGGGGACTGAAGCTTTCTTT. It codes for CASSYSDRVGTEAFF.